This TCR beta chain was recorded in a study of CD8+ T cells in alopecia areata. The treatment here: oral pan-JAK inhibitor, 5-10 mg twice daily. Researchers gathered lesional scalp punch biopsies and peripheral blood from patients with alopecia areata. Reverse transcription of extracted RNA yielded cDNA, which provided the sequencing template. Measured with immunoSEQ multiplex PCR; TCRdb has only the in-frame clones, and not every one. The repertoire holds 150,000 to 200,000 clones, with about 60% as singletons. The CDR3 has 16 amino acids. Germline CDR1 SGHDT, CDR2 YYEEEE. The V end lost 3 bases, the J end lost 2 bases, and 17 bases lay between the germline ends.

The chain joins TRBV5-6 to TRBJ2-5; tentatively, D is TRBD1 (6 bases). The starting material was CD8+ T cells sorted from blood, obtained at week 24, from a patient treated with tofacitinib. The TCR was taken from a human donor with alopecia areata. This chain's CDR3 is CASSWPQGKGQETQYF. The CDR3 nucleotides read TGTGCCAGCAGCTGGCCGCAGGGGAAAGGTCAAGAGACCCAGTACTTC.